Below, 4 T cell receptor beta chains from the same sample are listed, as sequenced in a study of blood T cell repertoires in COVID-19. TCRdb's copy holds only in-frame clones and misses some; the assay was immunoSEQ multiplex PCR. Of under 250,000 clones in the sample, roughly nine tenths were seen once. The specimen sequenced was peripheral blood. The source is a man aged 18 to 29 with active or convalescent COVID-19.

Written as DNA, the CDR3 is TGCGCCAGCAGCTTGGCGGCGGAAACAGGCACCACTGAAGCTTTCTTT. Protein: CASSLAAETGTTEAFF. This chain connects TRBV5-1 to TRBJ1-1; the D gene is possibly TRBD1 (5 bases). The CDR3 consists of 16 residues. Trimming shortened V by 0 bases and J by 4 bases, and 16 bases separated the two germline ends. Looked up from germline, CDR1 is SGHRS and CDR2 is YFSETQ.

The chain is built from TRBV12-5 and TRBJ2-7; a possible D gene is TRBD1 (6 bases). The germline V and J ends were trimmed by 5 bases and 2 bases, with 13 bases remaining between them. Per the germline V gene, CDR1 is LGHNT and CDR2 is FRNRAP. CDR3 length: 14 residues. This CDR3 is CASGADRNPYEQYF. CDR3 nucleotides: TGTGCTAGTGGTGCCGACAGGAATCCCTACGAGCAGTACTTC.

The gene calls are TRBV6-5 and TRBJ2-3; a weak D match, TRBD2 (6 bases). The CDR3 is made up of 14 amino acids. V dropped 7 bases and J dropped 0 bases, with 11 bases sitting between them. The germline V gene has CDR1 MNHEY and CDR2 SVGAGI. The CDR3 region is CASTLGLSTDTQYF. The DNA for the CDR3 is TGTGCCAGCACCTTGGGACTCAGCACAGATACGCAGTATTTT.

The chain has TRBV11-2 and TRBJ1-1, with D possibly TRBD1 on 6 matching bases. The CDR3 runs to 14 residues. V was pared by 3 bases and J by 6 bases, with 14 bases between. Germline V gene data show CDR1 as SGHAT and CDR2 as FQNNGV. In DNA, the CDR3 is TGTGCCAGCAGCTTCTCACGGACAGACTCTGAAGCTTTCTTT. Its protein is CASSFSRTDSEAFF.